This T cell receptor beta chain was identified in a study of T cells in Graves' hyperthyroidism and ophthalmopathy (dated by TCRdb to between 2017 and 2020). Turning to the overall study: Peripheral blood samples were taken at the time of initial diagnosis, prior to any treatment. The 95 to 100 discovery patients were randomly divided into training and test sets at a 7:3 ratio. To identify TCR V-J signatures that set the groups apart, the researchers used a discovery cohort of 100 patients, made up of approximately 43 with Graves' ophthalmopathy and 57 with stable Graves' hyperthyroidism. Thyroid tissue and blood T-cell repertoires from about six Graves' hyperthyroidism patients were also compared in the study. An independent validation cohort of around 19 hyperthyroidism patients and more than 15 patients who later progressed to ophthalmopathy tested prospective prediction of ophthalmopathy. Following sampling, methimazole starting at 30 mg daily was given to hyperthyroidism patients, and high-dose intravenous methylprednisolone was given to ophthalmopathy patients. The paper reports TCR Vbeta CDR3 sequencing of about 140 peripheral blood samples: under 45 ophthalmopathy, roughly 80 hyperthyroidism and roughly 17 progressor patients.

Study-wide findings and limitations: A 13 V-J signature model separated ophthalmopathy from stable hyperthyroidism, with around 91% sensitivity and 81.08% specificity in cross-validation and 80%/75% in testing. No statistical method was used to fix the sample size in advance, and group allocation was not hidden from the investigators. In validation, the model predicted progression to ophthalmopathy a median of roughly six months before onset, with about 67% sensitivity and about 75% specificity. Most expanded thyroid clonotypes (frequency above 0.001) were also found in blood, which suggests that blood repertoires may mirror thyroid immune responses.

The TCR beta CDR3 regions were amplified from RNA transcripts. The first round of RT-PCR for the TCR CDR3 was performed with the HTBI primer set and the Qiagen OneStep RT-PCR kit. The libraries were constructed in a second round of multiplex PCR and then size-selected and purified. The libraries were sequenced on an Illumina HiSeq2000 using paired-end 100 bp reads. The original methods were these. SOAPnuke was used to process the raw data, removing reads that contained adapters or uncalled bases, had a mean Phred below 15, or lacked an exact match to the constant primer or identifier. COPE v1.2.5 was used to merge high-quality paired reads, and clonotypes were defined as unique nucleotide sequences. Clonotypes were aligned to IMGT TRBV, TRBD and TRBJ reference segments using MiTCR v1.1. The analysis included only V-J combinations with a frequency above 0.0001, which together covered around 99% of the repertoires. The TCS score was defined as the ratio of F50 (clonal expansion) to E x V (chaos), calculated using BLOSUM62-based TCRdist between CDR3 peptides within each V-J. Welch's t-statistics and random forest reduced approximately 520 V-J features to about 13, which were used in a naive Bayes classifier (R e1071). The similarity between thyroid and blood repertoires was quantified using the Morisita-Horn index. TCRdb's own reprocessing of the public reads used fastp at Q25 and MiXCR and kept productive beta chains. Duplicate CDR3 protein sequences are folded into a single record with the most common DNA and genes. For this entry, the V and J calls and clone size follow TCRdb and not the study's own pipeline. The sample includes hundreds of thousands of distinct CDR3 sequences, with about 14% observed a single time. The ten largest clones take up 3.5% to 4.5% of the sample.

There are many counts of this clonotype. The antigen it recognizes is unknown. One base away there is no much larger clone; base qualities are not given. Ophthalmopathy patients had moderately to severely active disease, with a Clinical Activity Score of 3 or more, a NOSPECS grade of 4 or more, and a disease duration of less than 3 months. Exclusion was applied to patients with uncontrolled infections, other autoimmune diseases, pregnancy or lactation. Diagnoses relied on clinical symptoms, serum thyroxine and TRAb, thyroid ultrasound and orbital computed tomography. PBMCs were isolated from 7.5 to 10 ml of fresh peripheral blood by Ficoll-Paque density gradient centrifugation. Total RNA was extracted with Trizol reagent, and quality was checked on an Agilent 2100 Bioanalyzer. From the cysteine up to the phenylalanine, the CDR3 has a length of 13 residues. Solely the CDR3 DNA is kept, with 39 bases framed from the first base. V is cut by 3 bases and J by 1 base, and the space between the germline ends is 6 bases.

The chain was built from TRBV12-3 or TRBV12-4 and TRBJ2-5; no D segment can be confidently identified. Sequencing was done on a sample of blood. The sequence derives from a middle-aged woman with Graves' ophthalmopathy. CDR3 region: CASSFMRQETQYF. The DNA is as follows: TGTGCCAGCAGTTTCATGCGCCAAGAGACCCAGTACTTC.